Shown below are 11 T cell receptor beta chains from a single sample sequenced in a study of T-cell reconstitution after alpha-beta-depleted transplantation in children. For TCRbeta, the library was prepared with unique molecular identifiers. TCRdb redid the calling of the PCR reads with MiXCR, one entry per CDR3 protein. The profile covers 250,000 to 400,000 distinct CDR3 sequences, with 23% appearing a single time and roughly 9.7% taken by the ten largest. The sample here was PBMCs, mostly from graft donor cells, taken 180 days after TCRalphabeta/CD19-depleted stem cell transplant. The receptors here all came from a male patient younger than 18 who had a stem cell transplant for acute lymphoblastic leukemia, so the T cells may come from the graft donor.

The gene calls are TRBV2 and TRBJ2-7, with 12 bases matching TRBD1. The CDR3 spans 15 residues. CDR1 is SNHLY, CDR2 FYNNEI, per germline. Germline trimming cut 8 bases from V and 4 bases from J; bases unmatched to any gene: 9. The CDR3 reads CASSNRDRGQYEQYF. For the CDR3, the DNA is TGTGCCAGCTCAAACCGGGACAGGGGGCAGTACGAGCAGTACTTC.

This sequence joins TRBV12-3 or TRBV12-4 and TRBJ2-7, with 10 bases lining up with TRBD1. The trim removed 8 bases at V and 7 bases at J, leaving 14 bases unmatched. This CDR3 is 15 amino acids long. The CDR3 region has the DNA TGTGCCAGCTGCAGTTGGGGACAGGGGCAAGAGGAGCAGTACTTC. The encoded protein is CASCSWGQGQEEQYF.

The chain uses TRBV18 and TRBJ2-7, with 12 bases identical to TRBD2. The CDR3 is 14 residues long. Germline CDR1 reads KGHSH; CDR2 reads LQKENI. V gave up 4 bases and J gave up 6 bases; unmatched junction bases: 4. The CDR3 DNA is TGTGCCAGCTCACTCCGGACTAGCGGGGCCGAGCAGTACTTC. Protein: CASSLRTSGAEQYF.

This clonotype was seen only a few times. This CDR3 reads CATASHEQYF. The CDR3 DNA reads TGTGCTACAGCTTCCCACGAGCAGTACTTC. The chain joins TRBV7-9 to TRBJ2-7; D remains ambiguous. Germline values: CDR1 SEHNR, CDR2 FQNEAQ (reference sequence). CDR3 length equals 10 residues.

This clonotype was detected a few times. The rearrangement joins TRBV20-1 to TRBJ2-5, with D unresolved. CDR3 length: 13 residues. The V end was cut by 6 bases, the J end by 7 bases, with 18 bases between. CDR1 is DFQATT and CDR2 is SNEGSKA in the germline V gene (reference sequence). Here the CDR3 reads CSAEGIGKATQYF. DNA for the CDR3: TGCAGTGCGGAAGGAATAGGGAAAGCGACCCAGTACTTC.

V usage is TRBV7-6 and J usage is TRBJ2-5; D is unresolved. The ends were cut back, 1 base at V and 2 bases at J, with 8 bases in the middle. Germline CDR1 is SGHVS and CDR2 is FNYEAQ. The CDR3 has 14 residues. The CDR3 reads CASSLDGGQETQYF. CDR3 nucleotides: TGTGCCAGCAGCTTAGACGGCGGTCAAGAGACCCAGTACTTC.

The J gene is TRBJ2-7, the V gene TRBV5-1, with TRBD2 identical over 8 bases. V lost 4 bases and J lost 2; bases outside the gene matches: 11. The CDR3 is made up of 16 amino acids. The germline CDR1 and CDR2 sequences are SGHRS and YFSETQ. The DNA for the CDR3 is TGCGCCAGCAGCCCCGGAGCGGGAGTTCTGACCTACGAGCAGTACTTC. Translated, it gives CASSPGAGVLTYEQYF.

This clonotype occurred a few times. The chain uses TRBV7-8 and TRBJ2-1, with a weak D call TRBD2 (6 bases). The V gene lost 2 bases and the J gene lost 2 bases, with 7 bases spanning the gap. CDR1 and CDR2 (germline): SGHVS, FQNEAQ. The CDR3 length is 14 residues. CDR3 sequence reads: CASSLPGAYNEQFF. CDR3 sequence (DNA): TGTGCCAGCAGCTTACCGGGAGCCTACAATGAGCAGTTCTTC.

This clonotype has more than one count but fewer than ten. This chain joins TRBV24-1 and TRBJ2-5; D may correspond to TRBD1 or TRBD2 (5 bases each). Germline loops: CDR1 KGHDR, CDR2 SFDVKD. Trimming cost V 9 bases and J 2 bases, with 12 bases left between them. The CDR3 length is 13 residues. CDR3 sequence (DNA): TGTGCCACCGGAGGACATACTCAAGAGACCCAGTACTTC. Translating gives CATGGHTQETQYF.

This rearrangement joins TRBV20-1 to TRBJ2-1, with 8 bases that match TRBD2. Germline CDR1 is DFQATT and CDR2 is SNEGSKA (reference sequence). The CDR3 spans 17 residues. Trimming at V came to 7 bases and at J to 0 bases, leaving 14 bases not matched to a gene. CDR3 coding DNA: TGCAGTGAGAGGCCGGGACTAGGATTACGCTCCTACAATGAGCAGTTCTTC. Translating it yields CSERPGLGLRSYNEQFF.

The chain has TRBV5-1 and TRBJ2-5, with 7 bases matching TRBD2. Germline V gives CDR1 SGHRS, CDR2 YFSETQ. The CDR3 spans 12 residues. Trimming removed 7 bases from V and 5 bases from J; junction bases left unmatched: 5. In DNA, the CDR3 is TGCGCCAGCGGGAGGGCCGATGAGACCCAGTACTTC. Amino acids: CASGRADETQYF.